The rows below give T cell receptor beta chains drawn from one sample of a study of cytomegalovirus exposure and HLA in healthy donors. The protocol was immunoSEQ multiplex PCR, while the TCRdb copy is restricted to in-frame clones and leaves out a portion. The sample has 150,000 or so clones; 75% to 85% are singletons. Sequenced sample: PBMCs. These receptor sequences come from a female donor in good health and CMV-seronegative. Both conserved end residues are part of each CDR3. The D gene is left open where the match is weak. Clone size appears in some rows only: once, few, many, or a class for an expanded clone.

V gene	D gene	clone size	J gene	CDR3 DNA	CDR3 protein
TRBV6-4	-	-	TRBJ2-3	TGTGCCAGCAGTGAGAGTGCCCGACACAATACGCAGTATTTT	CASSESARHNTQYF
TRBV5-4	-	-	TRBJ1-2	TGTGCCAGCAGCTTGGACCTAGGGGGTTTGTATGGCTACACCTTC	CASSLDLGGLYGYTF
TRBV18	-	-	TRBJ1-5	TGTGCCAGCTCAAGTGCAGGGGCCATAAATCAGCCCCAGCATTTT	CASSSAGAINQPQHF
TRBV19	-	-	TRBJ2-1	TGTGCCAGTAGTTCGAATGTGGGAGGGGGGCAGTTCTTC	CASSSNVGGGQFF
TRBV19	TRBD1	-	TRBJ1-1	TGTGCCAGTAGTATGAAGAGTGACAGGGGCACTGAAGCTTTCTTT	CASSMKSDRGTEAFF
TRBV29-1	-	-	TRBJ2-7	TGCAGCGTTGATGATGGAGAAATGTACGAGCAGTACTTC	CSVDDGEMYEQYF
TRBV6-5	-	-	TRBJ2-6	TGTGCCAGCAGTTACCATGTACCCCGGGGGGCCAACGTCCTGACTTTC	CASSYHVPRGANVLTF
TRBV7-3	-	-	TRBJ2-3	TGTGCCAGCAGCGCAGCAGAGACTAGGCAGGGAGATACGCAGTATTTT	CASSAAETRQGDTQYF
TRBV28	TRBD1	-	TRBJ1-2	TGTGCCAGCAGTTCCCCGGGACAGGATAATGGCTACACCTTC	CASSSPGQDNGYTF
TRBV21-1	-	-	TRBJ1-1	TGTGCCAGCAGCAAAGGGGGCGGGGCAGGGGGTGAAGCTTTCTTT	CASSKGGGAGGEAFF
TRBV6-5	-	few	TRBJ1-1	TGTGCCAGCTGGGAGGGCCAGTGGACTGAAGCTTTCTTT	CASWEGQWTEAFF
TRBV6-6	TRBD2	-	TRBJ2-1	TGTGCCACCGAGGGACTAGCGGGAGTCGGTGAGCAGTTCTTC	CATEGLAGVGEQFF
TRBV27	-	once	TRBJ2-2	TGTGCCAGCAGTTTCTTAGGGGTCGGCGGCGCGAACACCGGGGAGCTGTTTTTT	CASSFLGVGGANTGELFF
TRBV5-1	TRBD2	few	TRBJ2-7	TGCGCCAGCAACACAATAGCGGGAGGGCGCGAGCAGTACTTC	CASNTIAGGREQYF
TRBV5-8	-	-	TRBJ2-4	TGTGCCAGCAGCTCTAAAACGGTAGCCAAAAACATTCAGTACTTC	CASSSKTVAKNIQYF
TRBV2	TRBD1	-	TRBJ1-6	TGTGCCAGCAGTTGGACAGGGCAGAATTCACCCCTCCACTTT	CASSWTGQNSPLHF
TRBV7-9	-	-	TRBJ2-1	TGTGCCAGCACCCCCGGGACTCTTCACTACAATGAGCAGTTCTTC	CASTPGTLHYNEQFF
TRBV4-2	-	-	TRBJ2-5	TGTGCCAGCAGCCAAGACCATACATACCAAGAGACCCAGTACTTC	CASSQDHTYQETQYF
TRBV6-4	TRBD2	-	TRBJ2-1	TGTGCCAGCAGCCGGCGGGAGGGCCCCTACAATGAGCAGTTCTTC	CASSRREGPYNEQFF
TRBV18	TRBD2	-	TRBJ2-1	TGTGCCAGCTCACCGCCGGCGGGAGGAGACAGCGATGAGCAGTTCTTC	CASSPPAGGDSDEQFF
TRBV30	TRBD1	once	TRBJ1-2	TGTGCCTGGGAAATCACAGGGGTTATGCCGCCCGGCTACACCTTC	CAWEITGVMPPGYTF
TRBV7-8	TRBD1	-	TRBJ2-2	TGTGCCAGCAGGAGACAGGGTGTGGGCCGTTACACCGGGGAGCTGTTTTTT	CASRRQGVGRYTGELFF
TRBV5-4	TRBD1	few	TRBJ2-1	TGTGCCAGCAGCTTGGAGGGGGCGGGTAATGAGCAGTTCTTC	CASSLEGAGNEQFF
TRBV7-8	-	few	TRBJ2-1	TGTGCCAGCAGCCCCCGACGCGGGCCCCGATCCTCCAATGAGCAGTTCTTC	CASSPRRGPRSSNEQFF
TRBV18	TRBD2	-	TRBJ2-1	TGTGCCAGCTCACCCCCTAGCGGGACCTACAATGAGCAGTTCTTC	CASSPPSGTYNEQFF
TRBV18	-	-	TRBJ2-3	TGTGCCAGCCGCGGGGAAGCAGATACGCAGTATTTT	CASRGEADTQYF
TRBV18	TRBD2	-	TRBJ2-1	TGTGCCAGCTCACCAAGTCGCGGGGGCTACAATGAGCAGTTCTTC	CASSPSRGGYNEQFF
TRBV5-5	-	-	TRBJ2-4	TGTGCCAGCAGCCCCCTCAGGTCACGTCAGTACTTC	CASSPLRSRQYF
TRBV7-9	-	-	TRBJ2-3	TGTGCCAGCAGCTTAGTGGAGGGACCGAGCACAGATACGCAGTATTTT	CASSLVEGPSTDTQYF
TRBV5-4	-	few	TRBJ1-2	TGTGCCAGCAGGCCGCAGGGCTTATTCTATGGCTACACCTTC	CASRPQGLFYGYTF
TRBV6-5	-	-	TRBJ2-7	TGTGCCAGCAGTCGATTTTATCGGGGGACCTACGAGCAGTACTTC	CASSRFYRGTYEQYF
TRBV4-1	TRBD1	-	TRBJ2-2	TGCGCCAGCAGCTCCGACAGGGGTAACACCGGGGAGCTGTTTTTT	CASSSDRGNTGELFF
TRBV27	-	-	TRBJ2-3	TGTGCCAGCAGCCGAGGGGAGGGGGGATGGACGCAGTATTTT	CASSRGEGGWTQYF
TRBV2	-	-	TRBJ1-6	TGTGCCAGCAGTTTAGTATTAGGACCCGGCAGGGGTGGCTCACCCCTCCACTTT	CASSLVLGPGRGGSPLHF
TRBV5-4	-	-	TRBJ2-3	TGTGCCAGCAGCACATGGACTCAGTCGAAAGATACGCAGTATTTT	CASSTWTQSKDTQYF
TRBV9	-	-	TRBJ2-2	TGTGCCAGCAGCGTAGGTGGTAGCGGAAACACCGGGGAGCTGTTTTTT	CASSVGGSGNTGELFF
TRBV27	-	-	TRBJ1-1	TGTGCCAGCAGTCCTCTTAATATGAACACTGAAGCTTTCTTT	CASSPLNMNTEAFF
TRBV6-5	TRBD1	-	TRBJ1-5	TGTGCCAGCAGCTTGGACAGGGGCGGCAATCAGCCCCAGCATTTT	CASSLDRGGNQPQHF
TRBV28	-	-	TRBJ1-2	TGTGCCAGCATCCAAGGGGTCAGGGGTAACTATGGCTACACCTTC	CASIQGVRGNYGYTF
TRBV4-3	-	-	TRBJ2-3	TGCGCCAGCAGCCAACGGGACTTCACAGATACGCAGTATTTT	CASSQRDFTDTQYF
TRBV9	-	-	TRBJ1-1	TGTGCCAGCAGCGTAGTAAACGGTTTGAACACTGAAGCTTTCTTT	CASSVVNGLNTEAFF